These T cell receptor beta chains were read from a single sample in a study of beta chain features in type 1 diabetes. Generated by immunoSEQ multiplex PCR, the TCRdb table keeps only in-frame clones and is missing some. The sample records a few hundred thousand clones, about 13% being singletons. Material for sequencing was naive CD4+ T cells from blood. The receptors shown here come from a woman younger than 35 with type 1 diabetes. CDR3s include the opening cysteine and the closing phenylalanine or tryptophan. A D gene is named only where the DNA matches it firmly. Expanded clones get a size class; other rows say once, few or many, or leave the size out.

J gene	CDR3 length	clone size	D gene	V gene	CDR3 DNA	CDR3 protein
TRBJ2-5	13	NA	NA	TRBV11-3	TGTGCCAGCAGCTTAGAGGCTAGAGAGACCCAGTACTTC	CASSLEARETQYF
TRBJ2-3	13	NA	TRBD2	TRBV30	TGTGCTGTCAACGGGGGGAGCACAGATACGCAGTATTTT	CAVNGGSTDTQYF
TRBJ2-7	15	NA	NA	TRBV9	TGTGCCAGCAGCGTGGCCGACAGGTTTGCCTACGAGCAGTACTTC	CASSVADRFAYEQYF
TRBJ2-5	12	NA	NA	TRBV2	TGTGCCAGCGCTAGGGACAAAGAGACCCAGTACTTC	CASARDKETQYF
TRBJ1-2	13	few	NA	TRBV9	TGTGCCAGCAGCGCACAGGGTAACTATGGCTACACCTTC	CASSAQGNYGYTF
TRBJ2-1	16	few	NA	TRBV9	TGTGCCAGCAGCGCCCTAGGTCCTAGCAGCTACAATGAGCAGTTCTTC	CASSALGPSSYNEQFF
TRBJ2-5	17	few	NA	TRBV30	TGTGCCTGGAGTGTTTCCCGAGTCTCGGGAGATCAAGAGACCCAGTACTTC	CAWSVSRVSGDQETQYF
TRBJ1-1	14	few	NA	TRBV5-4	TGTGCCAGCAGCCCAGGGTTGGGTAACACTGAAGCTTTCTTT	CASSPGLGNTEAFF
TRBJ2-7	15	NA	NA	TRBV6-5	TGTGCCAGCAAACCCTTCCCGGGAATCTCCTACGAGCAGTACTTC	CASKPFPGISYEQYF
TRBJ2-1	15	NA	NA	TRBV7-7	TGTGCCAGCAGCTTAGGGGACACTGCTTACAATGAGCAGTTCTTC	CASSLGDTAYNEQFF
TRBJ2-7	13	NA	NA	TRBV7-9	TGTGCCAGCAGCCCAGGGACTTCCTACGAGCAGTACTTC	CASSPGTSYEQYF
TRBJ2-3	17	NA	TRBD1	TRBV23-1	TGCGCCAGCAGTCAACGGCAGGGGGCTGTTAGGACAGATACGCAGTATTTT	CASSQRQGAVRTDTQYF
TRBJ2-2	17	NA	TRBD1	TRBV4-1	TGCGCCAGCACCTATTCGCGGGACAGGGGGACCACCGGGGAGCTGTTTTTT	CASTYSRDRGTTGELFF
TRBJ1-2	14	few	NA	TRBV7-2	TGTGCCAGCAGCCCTTTTCAGGGGCTCTATGGCTACACCTTC	CASSPFQGLYGYTF
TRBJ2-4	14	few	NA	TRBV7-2	TGTGCCAGCAGCTTAGCTTCCAGGAAAAACATTCAGTACTTC	CASSLASRKNIQYF
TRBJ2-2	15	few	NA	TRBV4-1	TGCGCCAGCAGCCCTCAATGGGCCAACACCGGGGAGCTGTTTTTT	CASSPQWANTGELFF
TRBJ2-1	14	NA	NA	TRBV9	TGTGCCAGCAGCGTAGATAGGCTAGCCGGGGAGCAGTTCTTC	CASSVDRLAGEQFF
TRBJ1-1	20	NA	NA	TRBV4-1	TGCGCCAGCAGCCGATATAATAGCCGGGAGCCATTCTTAATGAACACTGAAGCTTTCTTT	CASSRYNSREPFLMNTEAFF
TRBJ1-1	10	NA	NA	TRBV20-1	TGCAGCCTGCTCACAGCTGAAGCTTTCTTT	CSLLTAEAFF
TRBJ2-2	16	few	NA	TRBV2	TGTGCCAGCAGTCAAAGGGTCTCCACGGGGGCCGGGGAGCTGTTTTTT	CASSQRVSTGAGELFF
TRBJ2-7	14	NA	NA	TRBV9	TGTGCCAGCAGCAAGACGGGGAACTCCTACGAGCAGTACTTC	CASSKTGNSYEQYF
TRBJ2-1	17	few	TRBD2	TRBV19	TGTGCCAGTAGTCGACTAGCGGGAAGCAGCTCCTACAATGAGCAGTTCTTC	CASSRLAGSSSYNEQFF